This TCR beta chain was profiled in a study of blood T cell repertoires in COVID-19. Study members were between roughly 18 and 100 years old and lived in 20 to 30 US regions. Membership in each cohort depended on participant-reported clinical history. Per the original methods: Quantification of nucleated cells was approximated via reference gene primer amplification. Sequencing used immunoSEQ multiplex PCR; TCRdb keeps in-frame clones, though not all of them. V, J and clone size reflect that table, while D and trimming were determined from the DNA. The data contain more than 250,000 clones, around 90% of them singletons. Germline CDR1 GTSNPN, CDR2 SVGIG (reference sequence). This CDR3 spans 12 amino acids. The ends were cut back, 4 bases at V and 5 bases at J, with 9 bases in the middle.

Specimen: PBMCs or T cells enriched from blood (not recorded which). The gene calls are TRBV30 and TRBJ2-1, with a tentative D call TRBD1 (5 bases). This clonotype was obtained from a woman aged 30 to 39 who had recovered from COVID-19. CDR3: CAWMGQDNEQFF. The CDR3 DNA is TGTGCCTGGATGGGGCAGGACAATGAGCAGTTCTTC.